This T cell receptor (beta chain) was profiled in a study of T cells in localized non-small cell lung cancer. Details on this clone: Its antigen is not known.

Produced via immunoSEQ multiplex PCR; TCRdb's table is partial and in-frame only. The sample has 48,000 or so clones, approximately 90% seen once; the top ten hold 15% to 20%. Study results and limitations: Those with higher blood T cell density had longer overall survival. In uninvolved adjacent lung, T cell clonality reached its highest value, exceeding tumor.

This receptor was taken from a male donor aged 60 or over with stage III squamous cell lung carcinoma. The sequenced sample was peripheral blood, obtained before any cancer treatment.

CDR3 coding DNA: TGCGCCAGCAGCTCCCAATCCGGGACAGGGGGAAGTGGCTACACCTTC. Its translation: CASSSQSGTGGSGYTF. This chain joins TRBV5-1 and TRBJ1-2; 11 bases agree with TRBD1. Germline CDR1 is SGHRS and CDR2 is YFSETQ. This CDR3 contains 16 residues. V trimming: 3 bases; J trimming: 7 bases; junction bases outside the gene matches: 11.